These 20 T cell receptor beta chains were sequenced from one sample in a study of blood T cell repertoires in COVID-19. This table comes from immunoSEQ multiplex PCR, and its TCRdb copy is limited to in-frame clones, with some not included. This table holds approximately 230,000 clones, about 89% found once. The source material was PBMCs or T cells enriched from blood (not recorded which). All receptors come from a woman in her 30s who had recovered from COVID-19.

The chain uses TRBV20-1 and TRBJ1-6; D is uncertain. V lost 3 bases and J 1 base, leaving 10 bases between the germline ends. CDR1 and CDR2 (germline): DFQATT, SNEGSKA (reference sequence). This CDR3 region has 15 residues. This CDR3 is CSASAPFSYNSPLHF. The DNA of the CDR3 is TGCAGTGCTAGTGCTCCTTTTTCCTATAATTCACCCCTCCACTTT.

The chain carries TRBV7-3 and TRBJ1-1; the D is unclear. The CDR3 has 14 residues. Germline V gene data show CDR1 as SGHTA and CDR2 as FQGTGA. The ends were cut back, 1 base at V and 1 base at J, with 7 bases in the middle. The CDR3 DNA follows: TGTGCCAGCAGCTTAAGTTTACAGAACACTGAAGCTTTCTTT. The encoded protein is CASSLSLQNTEAFF.

The V call is TRBV19, the J call TRBJ1-5, with 7 positions matching TRBD1. V lost 6 bases, J lost 5 bases, and 7 bases stayed unmatched. Germline V gene sequence: CDR1 LNHDA, CDR2 SQIVND (reference sequence). The CDR3 is 14 amino acids. The CDR3 is CASSLGQTHQPQHF. The CDR3 bases are TGTGCCAGTAGCCTGGGACAGACCCATCAGCCCCAGCATTTT.

The chain has TRBV28 and TRBJ1-4, with a weak D call TRBD1 (5 bases). CDR3 length equals 12 residues. The ends were cut back, 8 bases at V and 8 bases at J, with 12 bases in the middle. CDR1 and CDR2 from the germline V gene are MDHEN and SYDVKM. The CDR3 DNA follows: TGTGCCAGCGGTTCGCAGGGCGAAAAACTGTTTTTT. Encoded protein: CASGSQGEKLFF.

This chain connects TRBV11-3 to TRBJ2-1, with unresolved D. This CDR3 has 11 residues. The germline CDR1 and CDR2 sequences are SGHNT and YENEEA. V lost 5 bases and J 9 bases, leaving 8 bases between the germline ends. The CDR3 region has the DNA TGTGCCAGCAGCGCGGATGCTGAGCAGTTCTTC. Translated, it gives CASSADAEQFF.

About this clone: The same CDR3 is also encoded by other DNA sequences in this sample. This chain joins TRBV7-2 and TRBJ1-1, with 8 bases fitting TRBD1. The CDR3 is 15 amino acids. Trimming removed 3 bases from V and 1 base from J; junction bases left unmatched: 4. Germline V CDR1 and CDR2: SGHTA, FQGNSA. In nucleotides, the CDR3 is TGTGCCAGCAGCTTCACCGGGACAGGGAACACTGAAGCTTTCTTT. Protein: CASSFTGTGNTEAFF.

The chain joins TRBV15 to TRBJ2-3; TRBD2 is a possible D gene (8 bases). Germline assignment: CDR1 LNHNV and CDR2 YYDKDF (reference sequence). V was cut by 5 bases and J by 1 base, with 19 bases left in between. The CDR3 consists of 17 residues. CDR3 protein: CATSDPGGQGGTDTQYF. The CDR3 DNA follows: TGTGCCACCAGCGACCCGGGAGGGCAGGGGGGCACAGATACGCAGTATTTT.

As to this clone: One junction end does not reproduce the germline sequence, and a read error may be involved. The chain carries TRBV7-7 and TRBJ2-1; weak D call: TRBD1 (5 bases). CDR3 length: 13 amino acids. Germline CDR1 SSHAT, CDR2 FNYEAQ (reference sequence). CDR3 sequence: CASSKGAYNEQFF. The CDR3 DNA sequence: TGTGCTAGCAGCAAAGGGGCCTACAATGAGCAGTTCTTC.

This clone has a single count. The chain recombines TRBV2 with TRBJ2-7, with D possibly being TRBD1 (6 bases). Germline CDR1 and CDR2: SNHLY and FYNNEI. The CDR3 runs to 18 residues. V lost 2 bases to trimming and J lost 4 bases, with 24 bases between them. CDR3 loop: CASSERPGILGTSYEQYF. CDR3 nucleotides: TGTGCCAGCAGTGAAAGGCCTGGCATTTTAGGGACATCTTACGAGCAGTACTTC.

This chain uses TRBV5-8 with TRBJ2-3; D perhaps matches TRBD2 (6 bases). The V and J ends lost 4 bases and 1 base respectively, with 16 bases between them. The CDR3 sequence is 16 residues long. The V gene's germline CDR1 is SGHTS and CDR2 YDEGEE. The CDR3 DNA sequence: TGTGCCAGCAGCCGGAACCAGGGAGGTCGCACAGATACGCAGTATTTT. Protein product: CASSRNQGGRTDTQYF.

V and J are TRBV28 and TRBJ2-1, with 8 bases that match TRBD2. Germline V CDR1 and CDR2: MDHEN, SYDVKM. This CDR3 has 13 amino acids. V lost 9 bases and J lost 6; bases outside the gene matches: 7. The CDR3 loop reads CASMTSVINEQFF. In nucleotides, the CDR3 is TGTGCCAGTATGACTAGCGTCATCAATGAGCAGTTCTTC.

V gene TRBV28 combines with J gene TRBJ1-5; D might be TRBD1 (6 bases). CDR1 and CDR2 from the germline V gene are MDHEN and SYDVKM. There are 16 residues in the CDR3. V was trimmed by 7 bases and J by 0 bases, leaving 16 bases between them. CDR3 region: CASIRGVGYSNQPQHF. In DNA, the CDR3 is TGTGCCAGCATCAGGGGAGTGGGCTATAGCAATCAGCCCCAGCATTTT.

This chain links TRBV9 with TRBJ1-1, with D possibly matching TRBD1 (5 bases). With 0 bases removed from V and 1 base from J, the gap between germline ends came to 13 bases. This CDR3 has 16 residues. Looked up from germline, CDR1 is SGDLS and CDR2 is YYNGEE. CDR3 loop: CASSVVPLDRNTEAFF. CDR3 DNA sequence: TGTGCCAGCAGCGTAGTCCCCCTTGACAGGAACACTGAAGCTTTCTTT.

The V gene is TRBV4-3, the J gene TRBJ1-2, with a tentative D call TRBD1 (5 bases). Deletions cut 4 bases from V and 9 bases from J, with 21 bases between. There are 15 residues in the CDR3. Germline V gene sequence: CDR1 LGHNA, CDR2 YSLEER. Here the CDR3 DNA reads TGCGCCAGCAGCCTGGCCCGGGGGGAGAGCGTACGCTACACCTTC. It yields the protein CASSLARGESVRYTF.

This chain links TRBV27 with TRBJ2-7, with 12 positions matching TRBD2. The CDR3 is 15 residues long. The V gene end was trimmed by 6 bases and the J gene end by 2 bases; junction bases not matched to a gene: 5. In germline, CDR1 is MNHEY, CDR2 SMNVEV (reference sequence). CDR3 sequence: CASRYRTSGTYEQYF. The CDR3 DNA reads TGTGCCAGCAGATATAGGACTAGCGGGACCTACGAGCAGTACTTC.

V is TRBV9 and J is TRBJ2-3; TRBD1 is a possible D gene (6 bases). V was shortened by 7 bases and J by 4 bases, with 19 bases between the two germline ends. Germline CDR1 reads SGDLS; CDR2 reads YYNGEE. This CDR3 has 15 amino acids. The CDR3 coding sequence is TGTGCCAGCGGAGCAACCGTGACAGGTGCAGATACGCAGTATTTT. It translates to CASGATVTGADTQYF.

The J gene is TRBJ2-5, the V gene TRBV7-8; no firm D call. The germline CDR1 and CDR2 sequences are SGHVS and FQNEAQ. This CDR3 contains 11 residues. V was cut by 5 bases and J by 4 bases, with 5 bases left in between. The chain's CDR3 is CASSPRETQYF. In nucleotides, the CDR3 is TGTGCCAGCAGCCCCCGAGAGACCCAGTACTTC.

The chain combines TRBV3-1 (or the pseudogene TRBV3-2) with TRBJ1-6; no definite D call. Trimming pared 5 bases from V and 7 bases from J, leaving 15 bases between. Germline V gene lookup returns CDR1 LGHDT and CDR2 YNNKEL (reference sequence). The CDR3 is made up of 15 amino acids. This CDR3 reads CASSGPGRGNSPLHF. The CDR3 coding sequence is TGTGCCAGCAGCGGACCGGGCCGAGGGAATTCACCCCTCCACTTT.

This chain connects TRBV9 to TRBJ1-1; a possible D gene is TRBD1 (5 bases). V lost 0 bases and J 8 bases, leaving 14 bases between the germline ends. This CDR3 region has 14 residues. CDR1 is SGDLS and CDR2 is YYNGEE in the germline V gene. DNA of the CDR3: TGTGCCAGCAGCGTAGGACAGACCGAAGGGGAAGCTTTCTTT. This translates into CASSVGQTEGEAFF.

The chain combines TRBV6-5 with TRBJ2-1; 9 bases agree with TRBD2. The CDR3 has 15 amino acids. The V gene's germline CDR1 is MNHEY and CDR2 SVGAGI. The V segment lost 1 base and the J segment 9 bases; nucleotides outside the gene matches: 7. The CDR3 nucleotides read TGTGCCAGCAGTTACTATCTAGCGGGAAACGGTGAGCAGTTCTTC. It specifies CASSYYLAGNGEQFF.